The 7 T cell receptor beta chains below all came from one sample that was sequenced in a study of blood T cells in healthy people across ages. Primed by a sample-barcoded 5' primer and a J-beta primer mix, a second PCR proceeded for about 7 to 11 cycles. TCRdb itself ran the 5' RACE reads through MiXCR, one entry per CDR3 protein. This table has some 1.8 million distinct CDR3 sequences, approximately 40% appearing once. The sequenced material came from blood. The receptors stem from a human donor in good health.

This rearrangement joins TRBV6-2 or TRBV6-3 to TRBJ1-2; TRBD1 agrees at 9 bases. Germline loops: CDR1 MNHEY, CDR2 SVGEGT. Trimming cost V 6 bases and J 3 bases; bases outside gene matches: 8. The CDR3 is made up of 15 amino acids. CDR3 bases: TGTGCCAGCAGCCGCAGGACAGGGGCTGACTATGGCTACACCTTC. This sequence encodes CASSRRTGADYGYTF.

This clonotype was counted a single time. V gene TRBV10-3 combines with J gene TRBJ2-1, with 8 nucleotides matching TRBD1. Germline values: CDR1 ENHRY, CDR2 SYGVKD. V gave up 0 bases and J gave up 6 bases; unmatched junction bases: 7. The CDR3 runs 16 residues. The CDR3 DNA reads as TGTGCCATCAGTGAGTCCCCGGACAGGGTGGGCAATGAGCAGTTCTTC. Its translation is CAISESPDRVGNEQFF.

This rearrangement joins TRBV11-2 to TRBJ2-3; either TRBD1 or TRBD2 may supply D (5 bases each). CDR1 and CDR2 from the germline V gene are SGHAT and FQNNGV. The V end lost 0 bases, the J end lost 0 bases, and 10 bases lay between the germline ends. The CDR3 is 16 amino acids. CDR3 sequence (DNA): TGTGCCAGCAGCTTAGAGGGGACCCATAGCACAGATACGCAGTATTTT. Encoded protein: CASSLEGTHSTDTQYF.

On this clonotype: A much larger clone differs by one base, so this may be a read error. The chain employs TRBV6-2 or TRBV6-3 and TRBJ2-7; D may be TRBD1 (6 bases). Trimming shortened V by 6 bases and J by 1 base, and 13 bases separated the two germline ends. The CDR3 consists of 14 residues. Germline values: CDR1 MNHEY, CDR2 SVGEGT. CDR3 DNA: TGTGCCAGCAGGAACAGGGAAATTTCCTACGAGCAGTACTTC. Encoded protein: CASRNREISYEQYF.

Notes on this clonotype: A read error may produce the germline difference seen at one junction end. The chain has TRBV6-6 and TRBJ2-3; a possible D gene is TRBD1 (5 bases). This CDR3 spans 14 amino acids. In germline, CDR1 is MNHNY, CDR2 SVGAGI (reference sequence). CDR3 bases: TGTGCCAGCAGTTACCCGGTCAACACAGGTACGCAGTATTTT. This codes for CASSYPVNTGTQYF.

This clonotype was seen a few times. The V and J genes are TRBV18 and TRBJ2-1; 8 bases map to TRBD2. The CDR3 covers 16 residues. CDR1 and CDR2 from the germline V gene are KGHSH and LQKENI. V lost 3 bases and J lost 6; bases outside the gene matches: 10. CDR3 coding DNA: TGTGCCAGCTCACCCAAAGTAGCGGGGAGCCTCAATGAGCAGTTCTTC. Protein product: CASSPKVAGSLNEQFF.

J is TRBJ1-2 and V is TRBV12-3 or TRBV12-4, with D perhaps TRBD1 (5 bases). The CDR3 covers 14 residues. Trimming removed 3 bases at V and 4 bases at J, with 12 bases between. The CDR3 loop is CASSFGHGSYGYTF. The CDR3 DNA reads as TGTGCCAGCAGTTTCGGACACGGAAGCTATGGCTACACCTTC.